Included here is one T cell receptor beta chain sequence, with context. Its antigen is unknown. Data came from immunoSEQ multiplex PCR; TCRdb stores just in-frame clones and leaves some out. The data show 150,000 to 160,000 clones, about 87% seen once. This sample was taken from a study of T cell responses to AZD1222 COVID-19 vaccine. Broader study findings: Donors were mostly white British, more females; clonal diversity possibly underestimated. Nearly half of spike-specific TCRs reportedly go after variant regions that carry no mutations.

It was second doses at about 4 or about 12 weeks that were pooled. Germline loops: CDR1 GTSNPN, CDR2 SVGIG (reference sequence). There are 16 residues in the CDR3. V shed 4 bases and J shed 1 base, with 14 bases lying between them. The receptor was isolated from an adult who received the AZD1222 COVID-19 vaccine. This sample comprised peripheral blood, obtained 28 days after the second AZD1222 dose. V and J are TRBV30 and TRBJ1-6; D ambiguous. CDR3 coding DNA: TGTGCCTGGAACCCCCTCGGGGATTCCTATAATTCACCCCTCCACTTT. Translation gives CAWNPLGDSYNSPLHF.